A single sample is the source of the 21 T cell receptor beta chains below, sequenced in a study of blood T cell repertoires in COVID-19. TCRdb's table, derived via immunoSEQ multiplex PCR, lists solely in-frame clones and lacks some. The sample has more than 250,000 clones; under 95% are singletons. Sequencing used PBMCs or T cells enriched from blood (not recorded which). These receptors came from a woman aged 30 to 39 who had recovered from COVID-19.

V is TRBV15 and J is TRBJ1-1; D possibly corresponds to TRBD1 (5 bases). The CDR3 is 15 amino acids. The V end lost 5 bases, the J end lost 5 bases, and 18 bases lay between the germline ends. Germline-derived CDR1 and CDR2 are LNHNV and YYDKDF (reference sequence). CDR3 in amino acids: CATSATPGMGTEAFF. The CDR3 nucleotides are TGTGCCACCAGCGCCACTCCAGGGATGGGGACTGAAGCTTTCTTT.

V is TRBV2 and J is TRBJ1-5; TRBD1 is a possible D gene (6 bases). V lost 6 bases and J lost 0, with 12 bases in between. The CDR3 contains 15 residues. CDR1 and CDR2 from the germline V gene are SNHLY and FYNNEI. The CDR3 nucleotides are TGTGCCAGCAGGCCAACAGGGAATAGCAATCAGCCCCAGCATTTT. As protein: CASRPTGNSNQPQHF.

CDR3: CASSLWDSSYNEQFF. The CDR3 DNA is TGTGCCAGCAGCTTATGGGACAGCTCCTACAATGAGCAGTTCTTC. The chain carries TRBV7-2 and TRBJ2-1; 7 nucleotides agree with TRBD1. This CDR3 is built from 15 residues. From germline, CDR1 is SGHTA and CDR2 FQGNSA. V shed 2 bases and J 0 bases; nucleotides not matched to a gene: 1.

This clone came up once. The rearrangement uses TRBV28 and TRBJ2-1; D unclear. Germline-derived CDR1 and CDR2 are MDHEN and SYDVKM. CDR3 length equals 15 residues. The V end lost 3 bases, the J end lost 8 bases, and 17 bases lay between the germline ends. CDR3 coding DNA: TGTGCCAGCAGTTTTTCCCTATCACTCGTCGATGAGCAGTTCTTC. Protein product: CASSFSLSLVDEQFF.

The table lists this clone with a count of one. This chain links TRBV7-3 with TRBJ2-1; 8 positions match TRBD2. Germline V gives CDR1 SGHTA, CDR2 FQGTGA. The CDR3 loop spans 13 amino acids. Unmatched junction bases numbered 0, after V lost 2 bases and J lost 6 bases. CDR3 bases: TGTGCCAGCAGCTTAGGGACTAGCAATGAGCAGTTCTTC. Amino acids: CASSLGTSNEQFF.

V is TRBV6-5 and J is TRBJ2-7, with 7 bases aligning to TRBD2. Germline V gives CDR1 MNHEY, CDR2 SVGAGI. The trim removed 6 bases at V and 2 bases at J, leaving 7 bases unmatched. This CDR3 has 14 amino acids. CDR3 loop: CASSPGGSPYEQYF. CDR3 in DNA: TGTGCCAGCAGCCCCGGGGGGTCCCCCTACGAGCAGTACTTC.

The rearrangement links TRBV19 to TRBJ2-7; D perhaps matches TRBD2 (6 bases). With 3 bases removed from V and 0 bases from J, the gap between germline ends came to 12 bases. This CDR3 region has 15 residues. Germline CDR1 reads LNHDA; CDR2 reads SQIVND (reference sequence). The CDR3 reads CASSIMGGSSYEQYF. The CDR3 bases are TGTGCCAGTAGTATTATGGGGGGAAGCTCCTACGAGCAGTACTTC.

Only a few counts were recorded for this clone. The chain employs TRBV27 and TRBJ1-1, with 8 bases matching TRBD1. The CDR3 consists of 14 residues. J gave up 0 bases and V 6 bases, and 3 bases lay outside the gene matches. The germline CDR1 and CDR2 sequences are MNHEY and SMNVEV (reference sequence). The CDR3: CASRQTGVNTEAFF. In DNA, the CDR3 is TGTGCCAGCAGGCAGACAGGGGTGAACACTGAAGCTTTCTTT.

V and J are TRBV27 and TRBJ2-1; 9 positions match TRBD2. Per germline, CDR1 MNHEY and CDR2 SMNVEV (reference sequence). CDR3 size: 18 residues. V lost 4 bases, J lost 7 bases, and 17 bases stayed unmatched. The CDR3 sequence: CASSSGSGSGGIVNEQFF. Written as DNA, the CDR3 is TGTGCCAGCAGTTCAGGTAGCGGGAGTGGAGGGATTGTAAATGAGCAGTTCTTC.

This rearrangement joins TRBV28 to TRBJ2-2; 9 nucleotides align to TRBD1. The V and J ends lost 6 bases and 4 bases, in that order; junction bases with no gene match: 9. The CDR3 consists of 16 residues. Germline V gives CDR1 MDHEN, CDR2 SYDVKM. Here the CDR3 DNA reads TGTGCCAGCAGCCCCCCGGGACAGGGTCTCACCGGGGAGCTGTTTTTT. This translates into CASSPPGQGLTGELFF.

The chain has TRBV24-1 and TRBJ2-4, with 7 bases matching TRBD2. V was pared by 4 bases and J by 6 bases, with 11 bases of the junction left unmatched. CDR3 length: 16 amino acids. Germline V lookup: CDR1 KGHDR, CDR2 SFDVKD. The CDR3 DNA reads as TGTGCCACCAGTGAGTCTGGGTCAGGCGGGGGAAACATTCAGTACTTC. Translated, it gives CATSESGSGGGNIQYF.

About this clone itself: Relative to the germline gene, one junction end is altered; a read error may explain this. DNA for the CDR3: TGTGCTAGCAGCGTACCGGGGAGCTCCTACAATGAGCAGTTCTTC. Protein sequence: CASSVPGSSYNEQFF. This chain links TRBV7-7 with TRBJ2-1; the D gene is possibly TRBD2 (5 bases). This CDR3 comprises 15 residues. The germline V gene encodes CDR1 SSHAT and CDR2 FNYEAQ (reference sequence).

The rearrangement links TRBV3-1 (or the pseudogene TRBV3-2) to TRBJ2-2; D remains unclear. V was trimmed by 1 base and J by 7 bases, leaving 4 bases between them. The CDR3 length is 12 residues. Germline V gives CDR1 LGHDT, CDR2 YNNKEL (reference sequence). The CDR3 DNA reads TGTGCCAGCAGCCAAGCTAACGGGGAGCTGTTTTTT. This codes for CASSQANGELFF.

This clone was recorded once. The CDR3 is CASSISGNYGYTF. The CDR3 DNA is TGTGCCAGTAGTATCTCGGGTAACTATGGCTACACCTTC. The V call is TRBV19, the J call TRBJ1-2; D gene ambiguous. The CDR3 is 13 amino acids. Germline V lookup: CDR1 LNHDA, CDR2 SQIVND (reference sequence). V was cut by 3 bases and J by 1 base, with 6 bases left in between.

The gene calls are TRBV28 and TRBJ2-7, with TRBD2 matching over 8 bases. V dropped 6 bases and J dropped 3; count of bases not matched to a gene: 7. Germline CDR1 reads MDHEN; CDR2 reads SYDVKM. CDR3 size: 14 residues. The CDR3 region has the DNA TGTGCCAGCAGCCAGCCCGGGACTAGCTACGAGCAGTACTTC. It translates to CASSQPGTSYEQYF.

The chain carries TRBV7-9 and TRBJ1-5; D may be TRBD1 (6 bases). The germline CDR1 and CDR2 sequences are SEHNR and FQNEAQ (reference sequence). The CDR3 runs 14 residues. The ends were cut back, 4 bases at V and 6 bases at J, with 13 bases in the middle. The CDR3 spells CASSSRGAGQPQHF. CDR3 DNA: TGTGCCAGCAGCTCACGGGGGGCTGGTCAGCCCCAGCATTTT. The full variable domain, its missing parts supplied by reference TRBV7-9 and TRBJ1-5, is DTGVSQNPRHKITKRGQNVTFRCDPISEHNRLYWYRQTLGQGPEFLTYFQNEAQLEKSRLLSDRFSAERPKGSFSTLEIQRTEQGDSAMYLCASSSRGAGQPQHFGDGTRLSIL.

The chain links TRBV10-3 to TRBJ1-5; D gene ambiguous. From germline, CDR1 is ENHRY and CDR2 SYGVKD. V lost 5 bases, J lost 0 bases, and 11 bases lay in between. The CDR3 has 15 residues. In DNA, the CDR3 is TGTGCCATCAGTCCGGGGTCGGATAGCAATCAGCCCCAGCATTTT. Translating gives CAISPGSDSNQPQHF.

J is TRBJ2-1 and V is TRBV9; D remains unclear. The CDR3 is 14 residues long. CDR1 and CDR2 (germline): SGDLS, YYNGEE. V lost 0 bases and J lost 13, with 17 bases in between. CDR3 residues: CASSVALEDGHQFF. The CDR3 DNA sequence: TGTGCCAGCAGCGTAGCTCTAGAAGATGGCCATCAGTTCTTC.

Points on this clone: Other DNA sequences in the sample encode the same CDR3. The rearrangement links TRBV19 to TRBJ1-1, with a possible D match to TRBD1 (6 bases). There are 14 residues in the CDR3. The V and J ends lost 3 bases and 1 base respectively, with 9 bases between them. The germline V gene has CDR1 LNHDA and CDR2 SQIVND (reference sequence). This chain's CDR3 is CASSIGQSNTEAFF. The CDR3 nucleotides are TGTGCCAGTAGTATTGGACAGTCGAACACTGAAGCTTTCTTT. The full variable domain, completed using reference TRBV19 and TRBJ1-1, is DGGITQSPKYLFRKEGQNVTLSCEQNLNHDAMYWYRQDPGQGLRLIYYSQIVNDFQKGDIAEGYSVSREKKESFPLTVTSAQKNPTAFYLCASSIGQSNTEAFFGQGTRLTVV.

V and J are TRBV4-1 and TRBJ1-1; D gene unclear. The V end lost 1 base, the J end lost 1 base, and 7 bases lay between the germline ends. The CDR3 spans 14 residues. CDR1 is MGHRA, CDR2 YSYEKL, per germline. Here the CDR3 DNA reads TGCGCCAGCAGCCAAGGCGGCCCGAACACTGAAGCTTTCTTT. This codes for CASSQGGPNTEAFF.

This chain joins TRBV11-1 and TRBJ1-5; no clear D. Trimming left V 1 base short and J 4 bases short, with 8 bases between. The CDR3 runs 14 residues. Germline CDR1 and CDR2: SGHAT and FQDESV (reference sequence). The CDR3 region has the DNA TGTGCCAGCAGCTTAGACGGGGTTAATCAGCCCCAGCATTTT. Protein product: CASSLDGVNQPQHF.